The source of this T cell receptor (beta chain) is a study of early T cells in non-severe SARS-CoV-2 infection. Study-wide background: The sequenced material was bulk RNA from unsorted whole blood, and its chains were unpaired.

Regarding the study as a whole: Matches to VDJdb favored anti-spike CD8 responses and missed private and CD4 specificities.

Individual cDNA molecules each received unique molecular identifiers attached to them. A single record per CDR3 protein comes from TCRdb applying MiXCR to the 5' RACE reads. The table shows 27,000 or so distinct CDR3 sequences, with 3.9% occurring only once. A remark on this clonotype: Its specificity is not known.

Sequencing was performed on whole blood. This TCR derives from an adult who was a healthcare worker with PCR-confirmed SARS-CoV-2 infection or an uninfected control (not recorded which).

The chain's CDR3 is CASTPGLGGSEQFF. CDR3 in DNA: TGTGCCAGCACTCCGGGACTAGGGGGAAGTGAGCAGTTCTTC. V usage is TRBV2 and J usage is TRBJ2-1; 8 bases line up with TRBD2. Per the germline V gene, CDR1 is SNHLY and CDR2 is FYNNEI. V was clipped by 7 bases and J by 9 bases; unmatched bases: 11. The CDR3 is 14 residues long.